Described below is a single T cell receptor beta chain sequence and its context. Using immunoSEQ multiplex PCR, the repertoire was profiled, and TCRdb retains in-frame clones only, with some absent. The table lists over 350,000 clones, approximately 90% of them singletons. The data are from a study of blood T cell repertoires in COVID-19. CDR3 length: 13 residues. The V end was cut by 3 bases, the J end by 9 bases, with 13 bases between. From germline, CDR1 is SGDLS and CDR2 YYNGEE. This clonotype was obtained from a woman aged 25 to 39 with acute or convalescent COVID-19. This chain uses TRBV9 with TRBJ1-5, with D maybe TRBD1 (5 bases). Source material: peripheral blood. The CDR3 here is CASSGQTDWPQHF. The CDR3 coding sequence is TGTGCCAGCAGCGGCCAGACAGACTGGCCCCAGCATTTT. Supplemented by reference TRBV9 and TRBJ1-5, the full variable domain reads DSGVTQTPKHLITATGQRVTLRCSPRSGDLSVYWYQQSLDQGLQFLIQYYNGEERAKGNILERFSAQQFPDLHSELNLSSLELGDSALYFCASSGQTDWPQHFGDGTRLSIL.